This T cell receptor (beta chain) was profiled in a study of tumor-infiltrating lymphocytes in localized non-small cell lung cancer. At the level of the study: Some samples were collected after neoadjuvant chemotherapy; smokers, never-smokers and several histologies were included. Resected tumor was paired with non-adjacent uninvolved lung from the same patient.

Method: immunoSEQ multiplex PCR; TCRdb's copy keeps in-frame clones and lacks some. Of roughly 5,100 clones in the sample, about 96% were seen once. The CDR3 sequence is 13 residues long. CDR1 and CDR2 from the germline V gene are MNHNS and SASEGT. Trimming pared 9 bases from V and 0 bases from J, leaving 9 bases between. The sample was uninvolved lung tissue not adjacent to the tumor. This chain links TRBV6-1 with TRBJ2-4, with a weak D call TRBD2 (6 bases). The TCR originated in a human donor with non-small cell lung cancer. Here the CDR3 DNA reads TGTGCCAGTACGGGACTAGCCAAAAACATTCAGTACTTC. This translates into CASTGLAKNIQYF.